Below are 4 T cell receptor beta chains sequenced from a single sample in a study of breast tumors, draining lymph nodes, adjacent tissues. TCRdb re-called the multiplex PCR reads through MiXCR, storing one row per CDR3 protein. The sample has roughly 100,000 distinct CDR3 sequences; 30% are singletons. Breast cancer patients provided tissue from their axillary draining lymph nodes. Sequences were obtained from axillary lymph node tissue. Receptors originate from a female donor with breast cancer. Some clones in this sample may be carry-over from other donors' samples.

CDR3 region: CATSASGYDTGELFF. In nucleotides, the CDR3 is TGTGCCACCAGTGCTAGCGGGTACGACACCGGGGAGCTGTTTTTT. The J gene is TRBJ2-2, the V gene TRBV24-1; 8 positions agree with TRBD2. The germline gives CDR1 KGHDR, CDR2 SFDVKD. The CDR3 is made up of 15 amino acids. V shed 5 bases, J shed 3 bases, and the junction held 4 bases outside the gene matches.

This clonotype has at least ten counts. The chain is built from TRBV12-5 and TRBJ2-2; maybe TRBD2 (5 bases). This CDR3 region has 18 residues. The germline V gene has CDR1 LGHNT and CDR2 FRNRAP. Between the trimmed V and J ends, which lost 7 bases and 7 bases, there was a span of 28 bases. The CDR3 region is CASDYVQGSPLGGGELFF. The CDR3 DNA follows: TGTGCTAGTGATTACGTGCAAGGGAGCCCCTTGGGCGGCGGGGAGCTGTTTTTT.

This clonotype came up many times. The chain recombines TRBV6-5 with TRBJ1-5; D possibly corresponds to TRBD1 (6 bases). Germline CDR1 MNHEY, CDR2 SVGAGI. The CDR3 spans 14 residues. V was pared by 1 base and J by 8 bases, with 12 bases between. The CDR3 nucleotides read TGTGCCAGCAGTTACTGGGCAGGGGTTGAGCCCCAGCATTTT. It is translated as CASSYWAGVEPQHF.

In the case of this clonotype: A much bigger clone sits one base away, suggesting this may be a read error. The V gene is TRBV5-8, the J gene TRBJ2-5; D is unclear. The V end was cut by 0 bases, the J end by 5 bases, with 14 bases between. Germline CDR1 SGHTS, CDR2 YDEGEE. This CDR3 contains 15 residues. The CDR3 sequence: CASSLASASGETQYF. As DNA, the CDR3 is TGTGCCAGCAGCTTGGCTTCAGCGAGTGGGGAGACCCAGTACTTC.